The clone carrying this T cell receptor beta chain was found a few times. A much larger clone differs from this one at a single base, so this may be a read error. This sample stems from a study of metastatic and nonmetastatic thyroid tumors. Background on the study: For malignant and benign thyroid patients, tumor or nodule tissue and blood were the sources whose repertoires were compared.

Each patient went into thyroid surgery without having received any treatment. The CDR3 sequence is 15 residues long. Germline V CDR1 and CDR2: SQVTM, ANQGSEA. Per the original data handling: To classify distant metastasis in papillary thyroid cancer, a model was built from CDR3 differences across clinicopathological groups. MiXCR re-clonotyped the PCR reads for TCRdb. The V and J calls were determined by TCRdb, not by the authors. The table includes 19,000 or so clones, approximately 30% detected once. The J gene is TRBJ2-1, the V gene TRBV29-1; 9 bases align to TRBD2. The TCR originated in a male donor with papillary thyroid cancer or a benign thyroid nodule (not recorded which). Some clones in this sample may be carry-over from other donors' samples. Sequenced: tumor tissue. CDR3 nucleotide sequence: TGCATCGTTGAGAGAGCGGGGGGCTCCTACAATGAGCAGTTCTTC. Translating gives CIVERAGGSYNEQFF.